This TCR beta chain was recovered during a study of T-cell memory formation after mild COVID-19. Study-level findings and limits: Whether second-wave clones peaking at day 37 were SARS-CoV-2 specific went unconfirmed. Several responding clones turned up in pre-infection memory, indicating that cross-reactive memory may have taken part.

This clonotype appeared a few times. The target antigen is unknown. TCRdb redid the calling of the 5' RACE reads with MiXCR, one entry per CDR3 protein. The repertoire holds about 340,000 distinct CDR3 sequences, with approximately 13% as singletons. V dropped 6 bases and J dropped 9 bases, with 9 bases sitting between them. This CDR3 spans 11 amino acids. Looked up from germline, CDR1 is MNHEY and CDR2 is SVGAGI. The clonotype was recovered from a man aged 18 to 30 who had mild COVID-19 (a few samples of this study predate the infection). Cell type and time point are not known. The chain links TRBV6-5 to TRBJ2-1, with unresolved D. The source material was PBMCs or a T cell subset sorted from them (not recorded which). CDR3 loop: CASSLDTEQFF. CDR3 bases: TGTGCCAGCAGCCTTGACACTGAGCAGTTCTTC.